The source of this T cell receptor (beta chain) is a study of shared clonotypes between healthy human individuals. Study-level results: Represented diversity, genetic and exposure-history alike, was limited by few donors.

Profiling relied on immunoSEQ multiplex PCR, and the TCRdb table lists in-frame clones only, not all of them. The table records hundreds of thousands of clones, just over 75% of them present only once. For this clone: No antigen is known for it.

Donors, healthy HIV-negative adults, lacked recent acute infections or vaccinations. Germline CDR1 reads SEHNR; CDR2 reads FQNEAQ (reference sequence). Trimming cost V 5 bases and J 0 bases, with 5 bases left between them. This CDR3 region has 13 residues. Sequenced sample: PBMCs. The sequence derives from a woman between 40 and 55 years old in good health. Some clones in this sample may be carry-over from other donors' samples. The chain employs TRBV7-9 and TRBJ1-3; D ambiguous. The CDR3 DNA follows: TGTGCCAGCAGCGAGACCTCTGGAAACACCATATATTTT. Protein: CASSETSGNTIYF.